The T cell receptor beta chain described here comes from a study of cytomegalovirus exposure and HLA in healthy donors. V lost 4 bases and J lost 0, with 10 bases in between. CDR1 is SGHRS and CDR2 is YFSETQ in the germline V gene. The CDR3 runs 15 residues. The PCR employed 60 Vbeta primers together with 13 Jbeta primers. Data came from immunoSEQ multiplex PCR; TCRdb stores just in-frame clones and leaves some out. The sample includes about 170,000 clones, roughly 84% seen only once; the top ten take 1% to 1.5%. This sequence was found in a boy aged 2 to 10 in good health and CMV-seronegative. This chain connects TRBV5-1 to TRBJ2-2; possibly TRBD2 for D (6 bases). The sequenced sample consisted of PBMCs. DNA of the CDR3: TGCGCCAGCAGCGAAGGACTAACGAACACCGGGGAGCTGTTTTTT. It yields the protein CASSEGLTNTGELFF.